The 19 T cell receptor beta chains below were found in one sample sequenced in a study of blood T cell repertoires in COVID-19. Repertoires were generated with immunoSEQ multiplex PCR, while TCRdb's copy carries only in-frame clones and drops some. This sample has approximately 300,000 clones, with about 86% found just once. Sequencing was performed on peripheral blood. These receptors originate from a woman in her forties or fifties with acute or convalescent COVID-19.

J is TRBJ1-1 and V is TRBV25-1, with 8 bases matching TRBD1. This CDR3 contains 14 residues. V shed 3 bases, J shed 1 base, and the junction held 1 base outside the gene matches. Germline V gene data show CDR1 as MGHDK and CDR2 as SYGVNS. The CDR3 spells CASSDRGPNTEAFF. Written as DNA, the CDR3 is TGTGCCAGCAGTGACAGGGGGCCGAACACTGAAGCTTTCTTT. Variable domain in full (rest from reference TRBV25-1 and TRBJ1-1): EADIYQTPRYLVIGTGKKITLECSQTMGHDKMYWYQQDPGMELHLIHYSYGVNSTEKGDLSSESTVSRIRTEHFPLTLESARPSHTSQYLCASSDRGPNTEAFFGQGTRLTVV.

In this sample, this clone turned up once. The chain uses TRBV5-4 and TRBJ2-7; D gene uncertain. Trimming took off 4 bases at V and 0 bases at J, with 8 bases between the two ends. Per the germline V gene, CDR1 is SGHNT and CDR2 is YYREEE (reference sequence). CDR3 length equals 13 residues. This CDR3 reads CASSPGSSYEQYV. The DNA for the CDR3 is TGTGCCAGCAGCCCCGGGTCCTCCTACGAGCAGTACGTC.

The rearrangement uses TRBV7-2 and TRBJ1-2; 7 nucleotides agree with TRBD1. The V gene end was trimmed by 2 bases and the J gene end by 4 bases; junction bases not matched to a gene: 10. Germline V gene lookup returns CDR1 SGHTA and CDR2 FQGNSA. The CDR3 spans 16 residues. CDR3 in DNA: TGTGCCAGCAGCTTACTTGCGGAGGGGGCCGGCTATGGCTACACCTTC. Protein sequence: CASSLLAEGAGYGYTF.

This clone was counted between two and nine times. The CDR3 DNA is TGCGCCAGCAGCCAAGCCCCCTTTGGGACAGGGGGCAAAACTGAAGCTTTCTTT. Translated, it gives CASSQAPFGTGGKTEAFF. This chain connects TRBV4-1 to TRBJ1-1; 12 bases are shared with TRBD1. CDR1 is MGHRA, CDR2 YSYEKL, per germline. This CDR3 region has 18 residues. Trimming at V came to 1 base and at J to 5 bases, leaving 11 bases not matched to a gene.

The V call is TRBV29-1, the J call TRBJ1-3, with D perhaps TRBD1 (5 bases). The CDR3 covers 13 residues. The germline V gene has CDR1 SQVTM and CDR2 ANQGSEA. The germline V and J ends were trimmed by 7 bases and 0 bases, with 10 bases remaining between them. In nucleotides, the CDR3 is TGCAGCGGGCAGGGACTCTCTGGAAACACCATATATTTT. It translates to CSGQGLSGNTIYF.

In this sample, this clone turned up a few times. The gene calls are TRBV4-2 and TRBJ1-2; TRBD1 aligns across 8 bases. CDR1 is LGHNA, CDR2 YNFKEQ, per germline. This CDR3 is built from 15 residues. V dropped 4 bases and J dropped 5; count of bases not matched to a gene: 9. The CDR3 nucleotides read TGTGCCAGCAGCCCCGCCCAACAGGGGGAGTATGGCTACACCTTC. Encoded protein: CASSPAQQGEYGYTF.

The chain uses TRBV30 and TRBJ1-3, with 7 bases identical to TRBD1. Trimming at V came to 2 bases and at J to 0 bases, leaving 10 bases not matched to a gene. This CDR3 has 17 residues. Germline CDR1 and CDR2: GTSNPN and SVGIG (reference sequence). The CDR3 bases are TGTGCCTGGAGTACCCCCTCGACAGGGCGCTCTGGAAACACCATATATTTT. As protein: CAWSTPSTGRSGNTIYF.

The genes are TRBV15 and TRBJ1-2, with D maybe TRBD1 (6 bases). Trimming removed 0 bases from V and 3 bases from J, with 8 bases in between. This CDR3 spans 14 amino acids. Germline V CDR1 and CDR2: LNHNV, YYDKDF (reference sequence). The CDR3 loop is CATSRDRQDYGYTF. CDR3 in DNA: TGTGCCACCAGCAGAGATCGACAGGACTATGGCTACACCTTC.

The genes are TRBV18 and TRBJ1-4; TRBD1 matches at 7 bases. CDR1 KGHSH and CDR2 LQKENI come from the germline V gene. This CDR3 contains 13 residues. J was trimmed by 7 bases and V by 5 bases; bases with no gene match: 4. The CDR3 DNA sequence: TGTGCCAGCTCAGGGGGACAGAGTGAAAAACTGTTTTTT. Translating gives CASSGGQSEKLFF.

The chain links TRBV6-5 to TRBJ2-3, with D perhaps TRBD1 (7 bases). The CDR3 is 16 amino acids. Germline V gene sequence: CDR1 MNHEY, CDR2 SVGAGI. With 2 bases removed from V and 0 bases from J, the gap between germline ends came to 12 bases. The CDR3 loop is CASSYGQGGSTDTQYF. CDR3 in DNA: TGTGCCAGCAGTTACGGGCAGGGGGGTAGCACAGATACGCAGTATTTT.

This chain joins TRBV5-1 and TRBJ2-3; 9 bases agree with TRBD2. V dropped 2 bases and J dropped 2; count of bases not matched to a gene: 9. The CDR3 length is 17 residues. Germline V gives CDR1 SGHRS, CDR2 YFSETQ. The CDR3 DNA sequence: TGCGCCAGCAGCTTCACATTAGCGGGGGCGACCACAGATACGCAGTATTTT. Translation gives CASSFTLAGATTDTQYF.

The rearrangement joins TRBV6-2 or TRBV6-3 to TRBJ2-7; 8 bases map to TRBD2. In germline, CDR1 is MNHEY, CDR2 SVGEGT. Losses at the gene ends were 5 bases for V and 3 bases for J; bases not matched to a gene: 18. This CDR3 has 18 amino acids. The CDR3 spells CASSPGGKTSARDYEQYF. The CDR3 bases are TGTGCCAGCAGTCCGGGGGGGAAGACTAGCGCCCGGGACTACGAGCAGTACTTC.

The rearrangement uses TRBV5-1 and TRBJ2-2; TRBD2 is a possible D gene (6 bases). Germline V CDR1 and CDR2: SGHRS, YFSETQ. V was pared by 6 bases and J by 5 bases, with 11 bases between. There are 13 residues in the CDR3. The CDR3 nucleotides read TGCGCCAGCATCCAGGGAGGAACCGGGGAGCTGTTTTTT. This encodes CASIQGGTGELFF. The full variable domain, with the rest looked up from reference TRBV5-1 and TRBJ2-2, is KAGVTQTPRYLIKTRGQQVTLSCSPISGHRSVSWYQQTPGQGLQFLFEYFSETQRNKGNFPGRFSGRQFSNSRSEMNVSTLELGDSALYLCASIQGGTGELFFGEGSRLTVL.

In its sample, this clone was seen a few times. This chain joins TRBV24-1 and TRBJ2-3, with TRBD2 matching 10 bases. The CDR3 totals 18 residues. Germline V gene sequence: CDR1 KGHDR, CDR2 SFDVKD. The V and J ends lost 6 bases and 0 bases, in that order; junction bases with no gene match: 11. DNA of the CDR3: TGTGCCACCAGTTCTTCGCGCTCAGCGGGAGGGAGCACAGATACGCAGTATTTT. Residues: CATSSSRSAGGSTDTQYF.

The CDR3: CASSSGLAGASDTQYF. The CDR3 bases are TGTGCCAGCAGCTCGGGACTAGCGGGGGCCTCGGATACGCAGTATTTT. The genes are TRBV7-2 and TRBJ2-3; TRBD2 aligns across 14 bases. The CDR3 is 16 residues long. CDR1 and CDR2 (germline): SGHTA, FQGNSA. With V trimmed by 4 bases and J by 6 bases, 6 bases remained unmatched.

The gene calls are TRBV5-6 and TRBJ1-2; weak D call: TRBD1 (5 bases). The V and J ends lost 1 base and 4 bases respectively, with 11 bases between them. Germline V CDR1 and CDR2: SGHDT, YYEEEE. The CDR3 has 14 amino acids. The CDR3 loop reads CASSLWKGSYGYTF. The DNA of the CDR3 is TGTGCCAGCAGCTTGTGGAAGGGGTCCTATGGCTACACCTTC.

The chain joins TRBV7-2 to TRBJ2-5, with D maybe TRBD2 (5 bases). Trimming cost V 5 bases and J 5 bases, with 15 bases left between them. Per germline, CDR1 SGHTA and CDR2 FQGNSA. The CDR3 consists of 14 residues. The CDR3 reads CASSLLGVAETQYF. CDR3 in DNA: TGTGCCAGCAGCCTCCTGGGAGTAGCTGAGACCCAGTACTTC.

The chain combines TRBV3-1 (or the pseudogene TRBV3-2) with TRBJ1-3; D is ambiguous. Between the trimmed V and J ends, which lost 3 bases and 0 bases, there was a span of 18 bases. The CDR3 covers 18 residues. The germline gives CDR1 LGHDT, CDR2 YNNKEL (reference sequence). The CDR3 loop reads CASSHSQLGSHSGNTIYF. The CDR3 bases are TGTGCCAGCAGCCATTCACAGTTGGGGAGCCACTCTGGAAACACCATATATTTT.

The CDR3 DNA follows: TGTGCCAGTAGTGTGTTGGGGCGCGGAGATACGCAGTATTTT. Translated, it gives CASSVLGRGDTQYF. The V gene is TRBV19, the J gene TRBJ2-3, with a possible D match to TRBD1 (5 bases). The CDR3 is 14 residues long. Germline CDR1 reads LNHDA; CDR2 reads SQIVND (reference sequence). Between the trimmed V and J ends, which lost 5 bases and 5 bases, there was a span of 14 bases.